Listed below are T cell receptor beta chains from one sample, sequenced in a study of blood T cell repertoires in COVID-19. Method: immunoSEQ multiplex PCR; TCRdb's copy keeps in-frame clones and lacks some. Of approximately 220,000 clones in the sample, about 88% are singletons; the top ten hold around 2.7%. The sequenced sample was peripheral blood. These receptor sequences come from a man in his fifties or sixties with acute or convalescent COVID-19. Both conserved end residues are part of each CDR3. The D gene is left open where the match is weak. Clone size is stated in some rows and not others, as once, few, many or a class when expanded.

>TRBV12-2|.|TRBJ1-5|.
TGTGCAAGTCGCTTAAGGGGACAGGGAGGAGGTCAGCCCCAGCATTTT
CASRLRGQGGGQPQHF
>TRBV10-3|.|TRBJ2-5|.
TGTGCCATCAGTGAGGGGACAAACCAAGAGACCCAGTACTTC
CAISEGTNQETQYF
>TRBV7-8|TRBD1|TRBJ1-4|.
TGTGCCAGCAGCACATACAGGGGTCCAACTAATGAAAAACTGTTTTTT
CASSTYRGPTNEKLFF
>TRBV27|TRBD1|TRBJ2-2|.
TGTGCCAGCAGTTTAAACAGGGGTTTAGGAACCGGGGAGCTGTTTTTT
CASSLNRGLGTGELFF
>TRBV5-1|TRBD2|TRBJ2-2|.
TGCGCCAGCAGCCCCGGACTAGCGGGGGGCCAGGGCGGGGAGCTGTTTTTT
CASSPGLAGGQGGELFF
>TRBV11-1|TRBD1|TRBJ2-7|.
TGTGCCAGCAGCTCAGGACAGGTGGTTGGGCAGTACTTC
CASSSGQVVGQYF
>TRBV4-1|TRBD1|TRBJ1-4|few
TGCGCCAGCAGCCAAGGGGACAGCGCAACTAATGAAAAACTGTTTTTT
CASSQGDSATNEKLFF
>TRBV6-4|.|TRBJ1-6|.
TGTGCCAGCAGCCAATCTGGACGCTGGAGGGCCAGCTCCTATAATTCACCCCTCCACTTT
CASSQSGRWRASSYNSPLHF
>TRBV13|TRBD1|TRBJ2-3|once
TGTGCCAGCAGTTACCGGACAGGGGCCACAGATACGCAGTATTTT
CASSYRTGATDTQYF
>TRBV6-6|TRBD1|TRBJ2-7|.
TGTGCCAGCAGTTACGGGACAGGGGGCCGCTACGAGCAGTACTTC
CASSYGTGGRYEQYF
>TRBV7-2|.|TRBJ1-4|.
TGTGCCAGCAGCTTAGGGGGGCGGATGGGGAAACTGTTTTTT
CASSLGGRMGKLFF
>TRBV5-1|.|TRBJ1-1|.
TGCGCCAGCAGCTTGTCGGCAGGGGCCCCGAACACTGAAGCTTTCTTT
CASSLSAGAPNTEAFF
>TRBV15|TRBD2|TRBJ2-7|few
TGTGCCACCAGCAGAGTACTAGCGACCGGCGAGCAGTACTTC
CATSRVLATGEQYF
>TRBV9|.|TRBJ2-5|.
TGTGCCAGCAGCGTATCCCACGGGATGCAGGGGGAGACCCAGTACTTC
CASSVSHGMQGETQYF
>TRBV2|TRBD1|TRBJ1-5|few
TGTGCCAGCAGTCGCCCAGGGGGCGCGGTGGGCAATCAGCCCCAGCATTTT
CASSRPGGAVGNQPQHF
>TRBV7-7|.|TRBJ2-2|.
TGTGCCAGCAGCTTAGAACGGGGGGCCACCGGGGAGCTGTTTTTT
CASSLERGATGELFF
>TRBV30|.|TRBJ2-3|.
TGTGCCTCTCCCACTTTGGGGGGTAGCACAGATACGCAGTATTTT
CASPTLGGSTDTQYF
>TRBV6-6|TRBD1|TRBJ2-3|.
TGTGCCACCGACAGGGGGACAGATACGCAGTATTTT
CATDRGTDTQYF
>TRBV4-1|.|TRBJ2-3|.
TGCGCCAGCAGCCAAGAAGGTCGGGCGGGACTTAGTTACGATACGCAGTATTTT
CASSQEGRAGLSYDTQYF
>TRBV11-2|.|TRBJ2-5|.
TGTGCCAGCAGCTTAAGCTACGCGGGAGAGACCCAGTACTTC
CASSLSYAGETQYF
>TRBV27|.|TRBJ2-1|.
TGTGCCAGCAGTTCTTGGGGAACGGGGAATGAGCAGTTCTTC
CASSSWGTGNEQFF
>TRBV5-6|TRBD1|TRBJ2-3|.
TGTGCCAGCAGCTTGACAGGGGAAGATACGCAGTATTTT
CASSLTGEDTQYF
>TRBV5-1|TRBD2|TRBJ2-1|.
TGCGCCAGCAGCTTGGCCCCGACTAGCGGGGGGGCTGGGCAGTTCTTC
CASSLAPTSGGAGQFF
>TRBV27|TRBD1|TRBJ1-5|.
TGTGCCAGCAGTCCGAGGACAGGGTACGGTCAGCCCCAGCATTTT
CASSPRTGYGQPQHF
>TRBV7-2|.|TRBJ2-3|.
TGTGCCAGCACCTATGTGCCCACAGATACGCAGTATTTT
CASTYVPTDTQYF
>TRBV6-6|TRBD2|TRBJ2-1|.
TGTGCCAGCAGTTACTGGACTAGCGGGGACAATGAGCAGTTCTTC
CASSYWTSGDNEQFF
>TRBV19|.|TRBJ1-5|.
TGTGCCAGTCGTCCGGGAAACCGGCCAAATCAGCCCCAGCATTTT
CASRPGNRPNQPQHF
>TRBV5-8|.|TRBJ2-5|.
TGTGCCAGCAGCTCCGGGTACCAAGAGACCCAGTACTTC
CASSSGYQETQYF
>TRBV7-9|.|TRBJ2-5|.
TGTGCCAGCACCAACAGCGGAGGGGAAGGAGAGACCCAGTACTTC
CASTNSGGEGETQYF
>TRBV28|.|TRBJ1-5|.
TGTGCCAGCGCTCCGGACGGGGGAGGCAATCAGCCCCAGCATTTT
CASAPDGGGNQPQHF
>TRBV28|.|TRBJ1-5|.
TGTGCCAGCAGACATTACACAGCAAGAGCTCATCAGCCCCAGCATTTT
CASRHYTARAHQPQHF
>TRBV2|.|TRBJ1-4|.
TGTGCCAGCAGTCCCCGCCTTAGGGGTACTAATGAAAAACTGTTTTTT
CASSPRLRGTNEKLFF
>TRBV28|TRBD1|TRBJ1-2|.
TGTGCCAGCAGTCAACCCGGGACAGGGAGTGGCTACACCTTC
CASSQPGTGSGYTF
>TRBV6-5|.|TRBJ1-6|.
TGTGCCAGCAGTACGGGGGCCTATAATTCACCCCTCCACTTT
CASSTGAYNSPLHF
>TRBV4-2|.|TRBJ1-2|.
TGTGCCAGCAGCCCAGAAGGGGCCGCTAACTATGGCTACACCTTC
CASSPEGAANYGYTF
>TRBV5-1|.|TRBJ1-1|.
TGCGCCAGCAGCTTGGTGGGAGGGAAGAACACTGAAGCTTTCTTT
CASSLVGGKNTEAFF
>TRBV4-2|TRBD1|TRBJ2-5|.
TGTGCCAGCAGCCAAGGCGGACAGGGAGACCAAGAGACCCAGTACTTC
CASSQGGQGDQETQYF
>TRBV5-1|.|TRBJ1-4|once
TGCGCCAGCAGTTACCAGGGGCCGGGGGAAAAACTGTTTTTT
CASSYQGPGEKLFF
>TRBV5-1|.|TRBJ2-1|.
TGCGCCAGCAGCTTGGGGGACACATTTAATGAGCAGTTCTTC
CASSLGDTFNEQFF
>TRBV7-2|.|TRBJ1-1|.
TGTGCCAGCAGCTTAGACTCGGTCAGGGGTACTTTCTTT
CASSLDSVRGTFF
>TRBV11-3|TRBD1|TRBJ2-3|.
TGTGCCAGCAGCTCCCACACAGCCGACAGGGGTGGGGTAGATACGCAGTATTTT
CASSSHTADRGGVDTQYF
>TRBV2|TRBD1|TRBJ1-6|.
TGTGCCAGCAGGGGCGGCAGGGGGACTTATAATTCACCCCTCCACTTT
CASRGGRGTYNSPLHF
>TRBV15|.|TRBJ1-1|.
TGTGCCACCAGCAGAGACCTGGGCCTGAACACTGAAGCTTTCTTT
CATSRDLGLNTEAFF
>TRBV27|.|TRBJ2-2|once
TGTGCCAGCAGTCGACAGAGCCTCGGGGAGCTGTTTTTT
CASSRQSLGELFF
>TRBV18|.|TRBJ2-7|.
TGTGCCAGCTCACCCTACTTAGAGAGGGAGGCCTACGAGCAGTACTTC
CASSPYLEREAYEQYF
>TRBV6-5|.|TRBJ1-2|.
TGTGCCAGCACCTTTGATGGGGACATTGGCTACACCTTC
CASTFDGDIGYTF
>TRBV27|.|TRBJ1-2|.
TGTGCCAGCAGTTTATCGCTAGGAGAGGGGGGGCGGGGCTACACCTTC
CASSLSLGEGGRGYTF
>TRBV6-5|.|TRBJ2-3|.
TGTGCCAGCAGCCCAGAAGGTAGCTCGGATACGCAGTATTTT
CASSPEGSSDTQYF
>TRBV2|.|TRBJ1-3|.
TGTGCCAGCTCTCCCCGGGGAAACACCATATATTTT
CASSPRGNTIYF